Listed here are 9 T cell receptor beta chains from one sample, sequenced in a study of T cell responses to AZD1222 COVID-19 vaccine. The assay was immunoSEQ multiplex PCR, and TCRdb's table has in-frame clones only and misses some. The sample contains about 190,000 clones, around 94% of which appear only once. This material consisted of peripheral blood, taken 28 days after the second dose of the MenACWY control vaccine. These receptors came from an adult who received the MenACWY meningococcal vaccine as a control.

V gene TRBV6-4 combines with J gene TRBJ2-3; 8 bases line up with TRBD1. CDR1 and CDR2 (germline): MRHNA, SNTAGT. CDR3 size: 15 residues. Germline trimming cut 4 bases from V and 6 bases from J; bases unmatched to any gene: 9. CDR3: CASSAGQGTGDTQYF. Here the CDR3 DNA reads TGTGCCAGCAGTGCCGGACAGGGAACCGGGGATACGCAGTATTTT.

V and J are TRBV7-8 and TRBJ1-1, with 7 positions matching TRBD1. CDR1 is SGHVS and CDR2 is FQNEAQ in the germline V gene. The CDR3 sequence is 17 residues long. After removal of 5 bases from V and 5 bases from J, the junction contained 17 bases not matched to a gene. CDR3 protein: CASSADRVNWGRTEAFF. In DNA form, the CDR3 reads TGTGCCAGCAGCGCCGACAGGGTTAATTGGGGTAGGACTGAAGCTTTCTTT.

This rearrangement joins TRBV7-3 to TRBJ2-1; possible D gene TRBD2, 5 bases. The CDR3 extends over 13 amino acids. Germline V gene sequence: CDR1 SGHTA, CDR2 FQGTGA. Between the trimmed V and J ends, which lost 0 bases and 9 bases, there was a span of 9 bases. Here the CDR3 DNA reads TGTGCCAGCAGCTTAACGAACGCGGGTGAGCAGTTCTTC. This codes for CASSLTNAGEQFF. Together with reference TRBV7-3 and TRBJ2-1, the CDR3 gives the full variable domain: GAGVSQTPSNKVTEKGKYVELRCDPISGHTALYWYRQSLGQGPEFLIYFQGTGAADDSGLPNDRFFAVRPEGSVSTLKIQRTERGDSAVYLCASSLTNAGEQFFGPGTRLTVL.

V and J are TRBV11-3 and TRBJ2-7; 8 positions agree with TRBD2. The trim removed 5 bases at V and 5 bases at J, leaving 17 bases unmatched. This CDR3 has 17 amino acids. CDR1 and CDR2 from the germline V gene are SGHNT and YENEEA. CDR3 protein: CASSRRGAGAGNDEQYF. The CDR3 DNA is TGTGCCAGCAGCCGAAGGGGAGCGGGGGCCGGTAACGACGAGCAGTACTTC.

The chain links TRBV29-1 to TRBJ2-7; D is unresolved. V was clipped by 4 bases and J by 1 base, with 5 bases between them. The CDR3 length is 11 residues. In germline, CDR1 is SQVTM, CDR2 ANQGSEA. The CDR3 DNA sequence: TGCAGCGTTGCTGGTTCCTACGAGCAGTACTTC. Translated: CSVAGSYEQYF.

The chain recombines TRBV7-9 with TRBJ1-1; tentatively, D is TRBD1 (5 bases). This CDR3 is built from 14 residues. Germline assignment: CDR1 SEHNR and CDR2 FQNEAQ (reference sequence). V lost 2 bases, J lost 5 bases, and 12 bases lay in between. The CDR3 DNA is TGTGCCAGCAGCTTAAGGCAGGGAGGAACTGAAGCTTTCTTT. Protein: CASSLRQGGTEAFF. Together with reference TRBV7-9 and TRBJ1-1, the CDR3 gives the full variable domain: DTGVSQNPRHKITKRGQNVTFRCDPISEHNRLYWYRQTLGQGPEFLTYFQNEAQLEKSRLLSDRFSAERPKGSFSTLEIQRTEQGDSAMYLCASSLRQGGTEAFFGQGTRLTVV.

The chain carries TRBV19 and TRBJ2-1, with 10 bases matching TRBD2. The V segment lost 10 bases and the J segment 7 bases; nucleotides outside the gene matches: 13. Germline-derived CDR1 and CDR2 are LNHDA and SQIVND (reference sequence). The CDR3 runs 15 residues. CDR3 coding DNA: TGTGCCACTAGCTCCGGGACTAGCGTCCTTAATGAGCAGTTCTTC. It yields the protein CATSSGTSVLNEQFF.

This clone has just one count. CDR3 bases: TGTGCCAGCAGCCCTTATGGATCAGGGAATGGCTATGGCTACACCTTC. This translates into CASSPYGSGNGYGYTF. The chain uses TRBV14 and TRBJ1-2, with D possibly TRBD1 on 5 matching bases. CDR1 and CDR2 from the germline V gene are SGHDN and FVKESK. The CDR3 loop spans 16 amino acids. The V gene lost 4 bases and the J gene lost 4 bases, with 19 bases spanning the gap.

The chain links TRBV5-8 to TRBJ2-3; 12 bases map to TRBD2. Per the germline V gene, CDR1 is SGHTS and CDR2 is YDEGEE. The ends lost 4 bases at V and 5 bases at J; junction bases unmatched: 5. The CDR3 is 15 residues long. The CDR3 loop is CASSRPGLAGDTQYF. CDR3 sequence (DNA): TGTGCCAGCAGCCGCCCGGGACTAGCGGGAGATACGCAGTATTTT.